This T cell receptor (beta chain) was retrieved from a study of shared clonotypes between healthy human individuals (TCRdb year 2020). Some background on the complete study: The cohort comprised a couple of women and a few men aged 18 to 49 years. Per donor, three plates each were used for CD4 naive and CD4 memory, two for CD8 naive, and one for CD8 memory. To estimate repertoire size and how much clonotypes are shared between individuals, the study performed deep sequencing of blood TCR repertoires from a few healthy adults. Different laboratories and diverse techniques were used to prepare libraries and sequence TCR repertoires, to increase sequencing depth and limit assay-specific biases. Per donor, leukapheresis produced somewhere between about 0.9 and 10 billion PBMCs.

CD8 naive samples consisted of CD45RO-negative cells that were positively selected for CCR7, yielding a CD45RA+CCR7+ population without TemRA cells. Healthy HIV-negative adults with no recently reported acute infections or vaccinations were included as donors. Only Caucasian adults living in Nashville, Tennessee, USA were represented among the donors. Blood was collected by leukapheresis, and PBMCs were isolated by Ficoll-Histopaque density gradient centrifugation and then cryopreserved in liquid nitrogen vapor phase. Purity and quantity of every magnetically sorted T cell population were checked by analytical flow cytometry. From each sorted fraction, genomic DNA was isolated and quantified by UV absorbance on a Nanodrop 2000c. As for this clone: The antigen it recognizes is unknown. Base qualities are not recorded, but no much larger clone differs from it by a single base.

TCR CDR3 regions were amplified from genomic DNA by multiplex PCR using the deep immunoSEQ assay. Extracted genomic DNA from each cell subset was spread evenly across all wells of several immunoSEQ 96-well plates, with each plate serving as a replicate. Each replicate PCR for sorted subsets received about 200 ng genomic DNA, equal to roughly 29,000 T cell genomes. Purified libraries were quantified with a Qubit 3.0 fluorometer, sized on a Bioanalyzer 2100, and re-quantified with the KAPA Library Quantification kit. A separate single-read 150-cycle Illumina NextSeq 550 flow cell was used to sequence each immunoSEQ 96-well plate. The source study handled its data this way. Because the immunoSEQ output held only junctional sequences and lacked quality scores, the filtering could not match the filtering applied to full-length reads. Sequences were annotated with PyIR, a Python wrapper for IgBLAST v1.9, and V/J genes and CDR3 were assigned using IMGT germline references. Reads were removed for weak V/J assignments (E-value above 1e-6), missing CDR3, stop codons, out-of-frame junctions, or ambiguous translated residues. V3J clonotypes were defined as sequences sharing an identical inferred V gene, J gene, and CDR3 amino acid sequence. To compute the percentage overlap between repertoires, the number of shared unique clonotypes was divided by the size of the smaller repertoire. Richness of each repertoire was evaluated using RTK rarefaction, the Chao1 estimator, and Recon v2.1 estimates of unobserved clonotypes. OLGA was used to compute generation probabilities for all TCRbeta clonotypes that the gDNA method yielded from a handful of donors. TCRdb's version of the immuneACCESS table is confined to in-frame rearrangements and falls short of the full clone set. An unresolved V gene accounts for under half of the shortfall where checked; the remainder is of unknown origin. The DNA was the basis for D and trimming; V, J and clone size are from that table. The sample table lists about 2 million clones, about 94% of them with a count of one. The top ten hold more than 0.95% of the sample.

Overall results and qualifications from the work: Pairwise subsampling indicated that sequencing depth was expected to affect the degree of clonotype sharing among donors. Compared with non-shared clonotypes, clonotypes shared by all four sorted-subset donors had higher generation probabilities. Naive subsets generally had larger estimated clonotype richness than memory subsets. About 5% of naive CD4, 3% to 3.5% of naive CD8, roughly 2.5% of memory CD4, and 0.4% of memory CD8 clonotypes were shared across a few donors. Incomplete sequencing was indicated by rarefaction of sorted-subset datasets, despite the large sequencing depth. The genetic and exposure-history diversity represented was limited by the small number of donors. Sampling was restricted to blood, and TCR repertoires in tissues likely differ from the TCR repertoires found in blood.

V is clipped by 5 bases and J by 3 bases, and the sequence between their germline boundaries is 16 bases long. The germline V gene encodes CDR1 SGHVS and CDR2 FQNEAQ. The CDR3 has 15 amino acids, counting the end cysteine and phenylalanine. Just the 45-base CDR3 DNA is kept, in frame starting at base 1. This receptor was identified in a man aged 18 to 35 in good health. Sample: naive CD8+ T cells sorted from blood. This sample's cell subset or site label indicates: CD45RA+CCR7+. The V gene is TRBV7-8 and the J gene is TRBJ2-5; the D gene is perhaps TRBD1 or TRBD2, as each covers 6 bases. The CDR3 amino acid sequence is: CASSAEWGAKETQYF. The sequenced DNA is TGTGCCAGCAGCGCCGAATGGGGGGCCAAAGAGACCCAGTACTTC.